The 8 T cell receptor beta chains below come from one sample, sequenced in a study of cytomegalovirus exposure and HLA in healthy donors. Libraries were prepared by immunoSEQ multiplex PCR; TCRdb keeps only in-frame clonotypes and omits some of them. The data contain 250,000 to 350,000 clones, approximately 90% of them seen just once; the ten biggest clones take up around 0.9%. Sequencing was done on a sample of PBMCs. These receptors were collected from a woman between 18 and 30 years old in good health and CMV-seronegative.

The chain employs TRBV27 and TRBJ2-7; D is ambiguous. CDR3 length: 14 amino acids. Looked up from germline, CDR1 is MNHEY and CDR2 is SMNVEV (reference sequence). Trimming shortened V by 3 bases and J by 3 bases, and 12 bases separated the two germline ends. CDR3 bases: TGTGCCAGCAGTTTGGCCGGGTGGATCTACGAGCAGTACTTC. Protein: CASSLAGWIYEQYF.

This sequence joins TRBV5-1 and TRBJ1-1, with 8 bases identical to TRBD1. There are 17 residues in the CDR3. V was clipped by 1 base and J by 0 bases; unmatched bases: 8. Germline loops: CDR1 SGHRS, CDR2 YFSETQ. The CDR3 is CASSLTLGQGLNTEAFF. The CDR3 DNA is TGCGCCAGCAGCTTGACCCTCGGACAGGGTTTGAACACTGAAGCTTTCTTT.

Comments on this clone: The sample carries other DNA sequences with the same CDR3. V is TRBV28 and J is TRBJ2-1, with D uncertain. Trimming stripped 6 bases from V and 6 bases from J, with 6 bases between. The CDR3 sequence is 11 residues long. CDR1 MDHEN and CDR2 SYDVKM come from the germline V gene. CDR3 region: CASSFLNEQFF. The CDR3 DNA reads TGTGCCAGCAGCTTCCTCAATGAGCAGTTCTTC.

This chain links TRBV5-6 with TRBJ1-1; 7 nucleotides line up with TRBD1. Germline-derived CDR1 and CDR2 are SGHDT and YYEEEE. CDR3 length: 15 residues. With 2 bases clipped from V and 6 bases from J, the junction kept 10 bases outside the gene matches. The CDR3 region is CASSFQGGEASEAFF. DNA of the CDR3: TGTGCCAGCAGCTTCCAGGGGGGCGAGGCCTCTGAAGCTTTCTTT.

The chain couples TRBV5-1 to TRBJ2-7, with D tentatively TRBD2 (6 bases). CDR1 is SGHRS and CDR2 is YFSETQ in the germline V gene. V lost 0 bases to trimming and J lost 6 bases, with 19 bases between them. CDR3 size: 16 residues. The CDR3 protein is CASSLAGGAGLFEQYF. Here the CDR3 DNA reads TGCGCCAGCAGCTTGGCCGGGGGAGCGGGTCTCTTCGAGCAGTACTTC.

The rearrangement uses TRBV5-1 and TRBJ2-2; perhaps TRBD2 as D (6 bases). Trimming removed 0 bases from V and 1 base from J, with 16 bases in between. The CDR3 loop spans 18 amino acids. CDR1 SGHRS and CDR2 YFSETQ come from the germline V gene. CDR3 sequence: CASSLEVRGLGNTGELFF. The CDR3 DNA reads as TGCGCCAGCAGCTTGGAGGTTCGGGGGTTGGGGAACACCGGGGAGCTGTTTTTT.

V is TRBV27 and J is TRBJ2-1, with a tentative D call TRBD2 (6 bases). CDR1 MNHEY and CDR2 SMNVEV come from the germline V gene (reference sequence). This CDR3 contains 14 residues. The V end lost 0 bases, the J end lost 4 bases, and 7 bases lay between the germline ends. This CDR3 reads CASSLSGGYNEQFF. The CDR3, as DNA: TGTGCCAGCAGTTTATCAGGAGGGTACAATGAGCAGTTCTTC.

This clone has just one count. The chain has TRBV11-3 and TRBJ2-2; D is possibly TRBD2 (6 bases). V was trimmed by 2 bases and J by 0 bases, leaving 10 bases between them. Germline CDR1 and CDR2: SGHNT and YENEEA. The CDR3 has 16 amino acids. The CDR3 DNA sequence: TGTGCCAGCAGCTTAACGGGACTCACGAACACCGGGGAGCTGTTTTTT. Protein product: CASSLTGLTNTGELFF.